The rows below give T cell receptor beta chains drawn from one sample of a study of blood T cell repertoires in COVID-19. Sequencing used immunoSEQ multiplex PCR; TCRdb keeps in-frame clones, though not all of them. The table records tens of thousands of clones, roughly 84% of them present only once. The sequenced sample was peripheral blood. The receptors come from a human donor in a cohort sampled during active COVID-19. Both conserved end residues are part of each CDR3. A D gene is named only where the DNA matches it firmly. Only part of the rows carry a size: once, few, many, or a class if the clone is expanded.

D gene | clone size | J gene | V gene | CDR3 protein | CDR3 DNA
NA | NA | TRBJ1-5 | TRBV10-3 | CAIGEINQPQHF | TGTGCCATCGGGGAGATCAATCAGCCCCAGCATTTT
TRBD1 | NA | TRBJ2-1 | TRBV5-1 | CASSQGQGGIDEQFF | TGCGCCAGCAGCCAGGGACAGGGAGGCATCGATGAGCAGTTCTTC
NA | NA | TRBJ2-7 | TRBV18 | CASSPPSLAAGGEQYF | TGTGCCAGCTCACCACCCAGCCTAGCCGCCGGGGGCGAGCAGTACTTC
NA | NA | TRBJ2-7 | TRBV6-1 | CASSEVRGYEQYF | TGTGCCAGCAGTGAAGTCAGGGGCTACGAGCAGTACTTC
NA | NA | TRBJ1-1 | TRBV5-1 | CASSFRGMNTEAFF | TGCGCCAGCAGCTTTCGGGGAATGAACACTGAAGCTTTCTTT
TRBD1 | NA | TRBJ1-5 | TRBV19 | CASSSGQGGNQPQHF | TGTGCCAGTAGCTCCGGACAGGGGGGAAATCAGCCCCAGCATTTT
NA | once | TRBJ1-4 | TRBV25-1 | CASSGRLVNEKLFF | TGTGCCAGCAGCGGTCGACTAGTTAATGAAAAACTGTTTTTT
NA | NA | TRBJ1-1 | TRBV5-4 | CASGRERNTEAFF | TGTGCCAGCGGGAGGGAGCGGAACACTGAAGCTTTCTTT
TRBD1 | once | TRBJ2-5 | TRBV3-1/TRBV3-2 | CASSQGQGRETQYF | TGTGCCAGCAGCCAGGGACAGGGTAGAGAGACCCAGTACTTC
NA | NA | TRBJ2-5 | TRBV6-1 | CASSDVQAPTQYF | TGTGCCAGCAGTGATGTTCAGGCGCCGACCCAGTACTTC
TRBD2 | NA | TRBJ2-1 | TRBV5-8 | CASSSRRTSGMNEQFF | TGTGCCAGCAGCTCCCGCCGGACTAGCGGTATGAATGAGCAGTTCTTC
TRBD2 | NA | TRBJ2-7 | TRBV7-8 | CASSLAPGGSEQYF | TGTGCCAGCAGCTTAGCTCCCGGGGGGAGCGAGCAGTACTTC
NA | NA | TRBJ1-4 | TRBV3-1/TRBV3-2 | CASSQGAEKLFF | TGTGCCAGCAGCCAAGGGGCCGAAAAACTGTTTTTT
NA | NA | TRBJ2-5 | TRBV19 | CASNRGGGQQETQYF | TGTGCCAGTAACCGTGGAGGGGGCCAGCAAGAGACCCAGTACTTC
TRBD2 | NA | TRBJ2-1 | TRBV2 | CASSPGTRNNEQFF | TGTGCCAGCAGTCCCGGGACTAGGAACAATGAGCAGTTCTTC
NA | NA | TRBJ1-1 | TRBV20-1 | CSVGAVAEAFF | TGCAGTGTCGGCGCGGTGGCTGAAGCTTTCTTT
NA | NA | TRBJ1-1 | TRBV7-2 | CASSLQARDGTEAFF | TGTGCCAGCAGCTTACAGGCGAGGGATGGAACTGAAGCTTTCTTT
NA | NA | TRBJ1-5 | TRBV3-1/TRBV3-2 | CASSLRNSNQPQHF | TGTGCCAGCAGCCTCAGAAATAGCAATCAGCCCCAGCATTTT
TRBD2 | NA | TRBJ2-7 | TRBV10-1 | CASSEGSGGAEQYF | TGCGCCAGCAGTGAGGGGAGCGGGGGCGCCGAGCAGTACTTC
TRBD1 | NA | TRBJ2-2 | TRBV27 | CASSLSSTGEGGELFF | TGTGCCAGCAGTTTATCGTCCACAGGGGAAGGAGGGGAGCTGTTTTTT
NA | NA | TRBJ1-1 | TRBV12-3/TRBV12-4 | CASSLGQTTEAFF | TGTGCCAGCAGTTTAGGACAGACCACTGAAGCTTTCTTT
TRBD2 | NA | TRBJ2-1 | TRBV4-1 | CASSHEGRGGLAEQFF | TGCGCCAGCAGCCATGAAGGGCGGGGGGGCCTGGCTGAGCAGTTCTTC
NA | NA | TRBJ1-5 | TRBV15 | CATSRDNGNQPQHF | TGTGCCACCAGCAGAGATAATGGCAATCAGCCCCAGCATTTT
TRBD1 | NA | TRBJ1-1 | TRBV10-3 | CAIGTGGRGTEAFF | TGTGCCATCGGGACAGGGGGCAGAGGGACTGAAGCTTTCTTT
NA | NA | TRBJ1-5 | TRBV18 | CASSQQNNQPQHF | TGTGCCAGCTCACAACAGAACAATCAGCCCCAGCATTTT
NA | NA | TRBJ1-5 | TRBV4-1 | CASSQGAWTENQPQHF | TGCGCCAGCAGCCAAGGTGCCTGGACAGAGAATCAGCCCCAGCATTTT
NA | NA | TRBJ2-3 | TRBV3-1/TRBV3-2 | CASSRARNRPDTQYF | TGTGCCAGCAGTAGAGCTAGGAACAGGCCAGATACGCAGTATTTT
TRBD2 | few | TRBJ2-1 | TRBV5-1 | CASEWGGGTNNEQFF | TGCGCCAGCGAATGGGGCGGGGGGACCAACAATGAGCAGTTCTTC
TRBD2 | NA | TRBJ2-5 | TRBV20-1 | CSASPPRRGQETQYF | TGCAGTGCTAGTCCCCCAAGGCGGGGGCAAGAGACCCAGTACTTC
TRBD2 | NA | TRBJ2-1 | TRBV6-5 | CASSWTSGGSYNEQFF | TGTGCCAGCAGTTGGACTAGCGGGGGGTCGTACAATGAGCAGTTCTTC
TRBD2 | once | TRBJ2-3 | TRBV2 | CASSVGLAGGLTDTQYF | TGTGCCAGCAGTGTCGGGCTAGCGGGGGGCCTCACAGATACGCAGTATTTT
NA | NA | TRBJ2-5 | TRBV18 | CASLGGGTETQYF | TGTGCCAGCTTGGGTGGAGGCACGGAGACCCAGTACTTC
TRBD2 | NA | TRBJ2-5 | TRBV3-1/TRBV3-2 | CASSIAVAGGGETQYF | TGTGCCAGCAGCATAGCCGTAGCGGGGGGAGGGGAGACCCAGTACTTC
NA | NA | TRBJ1-5 | TRBV3-1/TRBV3-2 | CASSLHNPGGNQPQHF | TGTGCCAGCAGCCTACACAACCCAGGGGGCAATCAGCCCCAGCATTTT
NA | NA | TRBJ2-2 | TRBV7-8 | CASSLGGATGELFF | TGTGCCAGCAGCCTTGGAGGGGCCACCGGGGAGCTGTTTTTT
NA | NA | TRBJ2-1 | TRBV20-1 | CSARGGHEQFF | TGCAGTGCTAGAGGTGGGCATGAGCAGTTCTTC
NA | NA | TRBJ1-1 | TRBV27 | CASSSAQRTGTEAFF | TGTGCCAGCAGTTCGGCCCAACGAACGGGCACTGAAGCTTTCTTT
NA | NA | TRBJ1-4 | TRBV3-1/TRBV3-2 | CASSRSGTNEKLFF | TGTGCCAGCAGCCGGTCAGGGACTAATGAAAAACTGTTTTTT
NA | NA | TRBJ2-5 | TRBV7-3 | CASSARSKETQYF | TGTGCCAGCAGCGCCCGGAGCAAAGAGACCCAGTACTTC
NA | medium-sized | TRBJ1-2 | TRBV10-3 | CAISDRTASPNYGYTF | TGTGCCATCAGTGACCGGACAGCTTCACCGAACTATGGCTACACCTTC
NA | few | TRBJ2-6 | TRBV6-6 | CASRPQDRGGANVLTF | TGTGCCAGCAGACCTCAGGACCGCGGGGGGGCCAACGTCCTGACTTTC
TRBD2 | NA | TRBJ2-7 | TRBV6-5 | CASSYLAGGPNEQYF | TGTGCCAGCAGTTACTTAGCGGGGGGGCCGAACGAGCAGTACTTC
TRBD1 | NA | TRBJ2-5 | TRBV10-2 | CASSERDREEAETQYF | TGCGCCAGCAGTGAGAGGGACAGGGAGGAAGCAGAGACCCAGTACTTC
TRBD1 | NA | TRBJ2-1 | TRBV2 | CASLPDRANEQFF | TGTGCCAGCCTTCCGGACAGGGCAAATGAGCAGTTCTTC